This paragraph covers one T cell receptor beta chain sequence. Its cognate antigen is unknown. This entry comes from a study of cytomegalovirus exposure and HLA in healthy donors. Study-level findings and limits: In an earlier analysis, in 540 or so donors, most V segments appeared productive either ~87% or ~30% of the time. Cytomegalovirus status was reportedly diagnosed by the classifier with high specificity and sensitivity. The authors enumerated over 150 TCR beta chains as linked to cytomegalovirus.

The PCR made use of 60 Vbeta and 13 Jbeta primers. Data came from immunoSEQ multiplex PCR; TCRdb stores just in-frame clones and leaves some out. Of more than 150,000 clones in the sample, 75% to 85% were seen once. This TCR derives from a girl aged 5 to 17 in good health and CMV-seropositive. The sample taken for sequencing was PBMCs.

CDR3 nucleotide sequence: TGTGCCAGCTCACCCCCTATGGGGGGGACAGATACGCAGTATTTT. Its translation is CASSPPMGGTDTQYF. The genes are TRBV18 and TRBJ2-3, with TRBD2 matching over 7 bases. This CDR3 has 15 amino acids. Germline V gives CDR1 KGHSH, CDR2 LQKENI. J lost 3 bases, V lost 3 bases, and 6 bases had no gene match.